These T cell receptor beta chains were read from a single sample in a study of blood T cell repertoires in COVID-19. Profiling relied on immunoSEQ multiplex PCR, and the TCRdb table lists in-frame clones only, not all of them. The sample contains about 150,000 clones, around 83% of which appear only once. Material for sequencing was peripheral blood. These receptors all come from a woman aged 45-65 years with acute or convalescent COVID-19. Each CDR3 is given with its conserved first and last residue. A D gene is named only where the DNA matches it firmly. Rows give clone size only sometimes, using once, few, many, or a class for an expanded clone.

j_gene: TRBJ1-2; d_gene: TRBD1; abundance: NA; v_gene: TRBV25-1; CDR3nt: TGTGCCAGCTATGGACCAGGGGGCGTGGGCTACACCTTC; CDR3aa: CASYGPGGVGYTF
j_gene: TRBJ1-2; d_gene: NA; abundance: NA; v_gene: TRBV7-3; CDR3nt: TGTGCCAGCAGCTCACGTTCAGGGGCTAGCTACACCTTC; CDR3aa: CASSSRSGASYTF
j_gene: TRBJ2-1; d_gene: NA; abundance: NA; v_gene: TRBV9; CDR3nt: TGTGCCAGCAGCGTAACGACAGGGAGTAGCGGAAACAATGAGCAGTTCTTC; CDR3aa: CASSVTTGSSGNNEQFF
j_gene: TRBJ1-5; d_gene: NA; abundance: few; v_gene: TRBV2; CDR3nt: TGTGCCAGCAGTGGAGCAACAGGCAATCAGCCCCAGCATTTT; CDR3aa: CASSGATGNQPQHF
j_gene: TRBJ2-2; d_gene: TRBD1; abundance: few; v_gene: TRBV6-5; CDR3nt: TGTGCCAGCGACAGGGGTAACACCGGGGAGCTGTTTTTT; CDR3aa: CASDRGNTGELFF
j_gene: TRBJ1-5; d_gene: NA; abundance: once; v_gene: TRBV28; CDR3nt: TGTGCCAGCCGGGGGACGGACCGATATCAGCCCCAGCATTTT; CDR3aa: CASRGTDRYQPQHF
j_gene: TRBJ1-1; d_gene: NA; abundance: few; v_gene: TRBV2; CDR3nt: TGTGCCAGCAGGGACAGCCAGAACACTGAAGCTTTCTTT; CDR3aa: CASRDSQNTEAFF
j_gene: TRBJ1-1; d_gene: NA; abundance: NA; v_gene: TRBV14; CDR3nt: TGTGCCAGCAGCCAAGAATCCAAAAACACTGAAGCTTTCTTT; CDR3aa: CASSQESKNTEAFF
j_gene: TRBJ1-1; d_gene: NA; abundance: once; v_gene: TRBV7-2; CDR3nt: TGTGCCAGCAGCTTGAACGCCATCATCGGTACTGAAGCTTTCTTT; CDR3aa: CASSLNAIIGTEAFF
j_gene: TRBJ2-7; d_gene: TRBD1; abundance: NA; v_gene: TRBV5-1; CDR3nt: TGCGCCAGCACCCCGACAGGGCGAAACCGAATGAGGCAGTACTTC; CDR3aa: CASTPTGRNRMRQYF
j_gene: TRBJ2-3; d_gene: TRBD1; abundance: few; v_gene: TRBV10-3; CDR3nt: TGTGCCATCAGTCGGACAGGGACCACAGATACGCAGTATTTT; CDR3aa: CAISRTGTTDTQYF
j_gene: TRBJ1-1; d_gene: TRBD1; abundance: NA; v_gene: TRBV7-9; CDR3nt: TGTGCCAGCAGCTTGCAGGGGGGAAACACTGAAGCTTTCTTT; CDR3aa: CASSLQGGNTEAFF
j_gene: TRBJ2-7; d_gene: NA; abundance: NA; v_gene: TRBV11-2; CDR3nt: TGTGCCAGCAGCTCGAAACTCTGGGGGCAGGGGGGTGCCTACGAGCAGTACTTC; CDR3aa: CASSSKLWGQGGAYEQYF
j_gene: TRBJ1-2; d_gene: TRBD1; abundance: NA; v_gene: TRBV4-2; CDR3nt: TGTGCCAGCAGCCAAGACCCGGGGAGGTCAGGGGGAACTTATGGCTACACCTTC; CDR3aa: CASSQDPGRSGGTYGYTF
j_gene: TRBJ1-2; d_gene: NA; abundance: NA; v_gene: TRBV7-8; CDR3nt: TGTGCCAGCAGCTTACTTGACAGGACTAACTATGGCTACACCTTC; CDR3aa: CASSLLDRTNYGYTF
j_gene: TRBJ2-2; d_gene: TRBD2; abundance: NA; v_gene: TRBV19; CDR3nt: TGTGCCAGTAGTAGTATAGGTAGGCTAGCGGCGAACACCGGGGAGCTGTTTTTT; CDR3aa: CASSSIGRLAANTGELFF
j_gene: TRBJ1-3; d_gene: NA; abundance: once; v_gene: TRBV9; CDR3nt: TGTGCCAGCAGCCCATCCCCCGGCTCTGGAAACACCATATATTTT; CDR3aa: CASSPSPGSGNTIYF
j_gene: TRBJ2-3; d_gene: TRBD2; abundance: few; v_gene: TRBV19; CDR3nt: TGTGCCAGTAGTACTGGACTAGCGGGGGGAGGTACGCAGTATTTT; CDR3aa: CASSTGLAGGGTQYF
j_gene: TRBJ2-6; d_gene: TRBD2; abundance: NA; v_gene: TRBV10-3; CDR3nt: TGTGCCATCAGTGATCGCAGGGAGGGCTCTGGGGCCAACGTCCTGACTTTC; CDR3aa: CAISDRREGSGANVLTF
j_gene: TRBJ1-5; d_gene: NA; abundance: NA; v_gene: TRBV24-1; CDR3nt: TGTGCCACCAGTGATTCCGGAGGGGGCAATCAGCCCCAGCATTTT; CDR3aa: CATSDSGGGNQPQHF
j_gene: TRBJ2-2; d_gene: TRBD1; abundance: NA; v_gene: TRBV5-5; CDR3nt: TGTGCCAGCAGCTTGGCAAGGACAGGGGGCGTATCGAACACCGGGGAGCTGTTTTTT; CDR3aa: CASSLARTGGVSNTGELFF
j_gene: TRBJ1-1; d_gene: NA; abundance: NA; v_gene: TRBV20-1; CDR3nt: TGCAGTGCTAGAGCGCGTGGTGCGGCTTTCTTT; CDR3aa: CSARARGAAFF
j_gene: TRBJ1-5; d_gene: TRBD1; abundance: once; v_gene: TRBV6-5; CDR3nt: TGTGCCAGCAGGGGACAGGGACCAAATCAGCCCCAGCATTTT; CDR3aa: CASRGQGPNQPQHF
j_gene: TRBJ1-6; d_gene: TRBD1; abundance: NA; v_gene: TRBV18; CDR3nt: TGTGCCAGCTCACCGGCAACCGGGACAGGGTATTCACCCCTCCACTTT; CDR3aa: CASSPATGTGYSPLHF
j_gene: TRBJ2-1; d_gene: NA; abundance: NA; v_gene: TRBV9; CDR3nt: TGTGCCAGCAGCTTAGGACAGCGCAGCTCCTACAATGAGCAGTTCTTC; CDR3aa: CASSLGQRSSYNEQFF
j_gene: TRBJ1-5; d_gene: TRBD1; abundance: NA; v_gene: TRBV19; CDR3nt: TGTGCCAGCCAGGACCAGGGGGCGAGCAATCAGCCCCAGCATTTT; CDR3aa: CASQDQGASNQPQHF
j_gene: TRBJ1-1; d_gene: NA; abundance: NA; v_gene: TRBV7-3; CDR3nt: TGTGCCAGCAGCCCGTTGGGGGGGCTGAACACTGAAGCTTTCTTT; CDR3aa: CASSPLGGLNTEAFF
j_gene: TRBJ2-5; d_gene: NA; abundance: NA; v_gene: TRBV7-3; CDR3nt: TGTGCCAGCAGCTTAAACGTGGGGACAAAGACCCAGTACTTC; CDR3aa: CASSLNVGTKTQYF
j_gene: TRBJ2-3; d_gene: TRBD1; abundance: NA; v_gene: TRBV3-1/TRBV3-2; CDR3nt: TGTGCCAGCAGCTCCAACGGGGACAGGGGGGCAGATACGCAGTATTTT; CDR3aa: CASSSNGDRGADTQYF
j_gene: TRBJ2-3; d_gene: TRBD2; abundance: NA; v_gene: TRBV5-1; CDR3nt: TGCGCCAGCAGCTTAGGGACTAGCGGGTGGAACACAGATACGCAGTATTTT; CDR3aa: CASSLGTSGWNTDTQYF
j_gene: TRBJ2-7; d_gene: NA; abundance: few; v_gene: TRBV11-1; CDR3nt: TGTGCCAGCAGCGGAGGAACACACGAGCAGTACTTC; CDR3aa: CASSGGTHEQYF
j_gene: TRBJ1-2; d_gene: NA; abundance: NA; v_gene: TRBV10-3; CDR3nt: TGTGCCATCAGGAGGGAGGTATCCTATGGCTACACCTTC; CDR3aa: CAIRREVSYGYTF
j_gene: TRBJ2-2; d_gene: TRBD1; abundance: few; v_gene: TRBV6-2/TRBV6-3; CDR3nt: TGTGCCAGCAGTACGGGACAGGGAAACACCGGGGAGCTGTTTTTT; CDR3aa: CASSTGQGNTGELFF
j_gene: TRBJ1-2; d_gene: NA; abundance: NA; v_gene: TRBV7-2; CDR3nt: TGTGCCAGCAGCTTACAAATCGGGGGGTTCTATGGCTACACCTTC; CDR3aa: CASSLQIGGFYGYTF
j_gene: TRBJ1-4; d_gene: TRBD1; abundance: NA; v_gene: TRBV2; CDR3nt: TGTGCCAGCAGTGACTTAGTTAGGGGGCGTGGGGAAAAACTGTTTTTT; CDR3aa: CASSDLVRGRGEKLFF
j_gene: TRBJ1-2; d_gene: TRBD1; abundance: NA; v_gene: TRBV12-3/TRBV12-4; CDR3nt: TGTGCCAGCAGGCGGGGACAGGGGCATGGCTACACCTTC; CDR3aa: CASRRGQGHGYTF
j_gene: TRBJ2-5; d_gene: NA; abundance: NA; v_gene: TRBV28; CDR3nt: TGTGCCAGCACAAGCTACGTTTGGGAGACCCAGTACTTC; CDR3aa: CASTSYVWETQYF
j_gene: TRBJ2-6; d_gene: NA; abundance: NA; v_gene: TRBV5-1; CDR3nt: TGCGCCAGCAGCAATGACAGCTCTGGGGCCAACGTCCTGACTTTC; CDR3aa: CASSNDSSGANVLTF
j_gene: TRBJ1-3; d_gene: TRBD1; abundance: NA; v_gene: TRBV19; CDR3nt: TGTGCCAGTAGTGCCAGACAGGGGACTGGAAACACCATATATTTT; CDR3aa: CASSARQGTGNTIYF
j_gene: TRBJ2-2; d_gene: TRBD2; abundance: NA; v_gene: TRBV19; CDR3nt: TGTGCCAGTAGTGGAGAGACTAGCGGGAGTAACGAACGGACCGGGGAGCTGTTTTTT; CDR3aa: CASSGETSGSNERTGELFF
j_gene: TRBJ2-5; d_gene: TRBD1; abundance: NA; v_gene: TRBV6-5; CDR3nt: TGTGCCAGCAAGCGGACAGGGGGCGCGGAGACCCAGTACTTC; CDR3aa: CASKRTGGAETQYF
j_gene: TRBJ1-1; d_gene: NA; abundance: NA; v_gene: TRBV2; CDR3nt: TGTGCCAGCAGTGAACTGGGGGCGAACACTGAAGCTTTCTTT; CDR3aa: CASSELGANTEAFF
j_gene: TRBJ1-1; d_gene: NA; abundance: NA; v_gene: TRBV5-1; CDR3nt: TGCGCCAGCAGCAAAACATCAGGGAGGACTGAAGCTTTCTTT; CDR3aa: CASSKTSGRTEAFF
j_gene: TRBJ2-1; d_gene: TRBD2; abundance: once; v_gene: TRBV6-1; CDR3nt: TGTGCCAGCAGTGAGCGGGAGCTCTCCTACAATGAGCAGTTCTTC; CDR3aa: CASSERELSYNEQFF
j_gene: TRBJ2-2; d_gene: TRBD1; abundance: NA; v_gene: TRBV5-4; CDR3nt: TGTGCCAGCAGATCCGGGACAGGGAACACCGGGGAGCTGTTTTTT; CDR3aa: CASRSGTGNTGELFF
j_gene: TRBJ2-7; d_gene: TRBD1; abundance: NA; v_gene: TRBV30; CDR3nt: TGTGCCTGGCAACCGGGACAGGGTCTCCACGAGCAGTACTTC; CDR3aa: CAWQPGQGLHEQYF
j_gene: TRBJ2-3; d_gene: NA; abundance: NA; v_gene: TRBV5-4; CDR3nt: TGTGCCAGCAGCTTGGGGGCAAGAACTAGCACAGATACGCAGTATTTT; CDR3aa: CASSLGARTSTDTQYF
j_gene: TRBJ2-5; d_gene: TRBD2; abundance: NA; v_gene: TRBV4-2; CDR3nt: TGTGCCAGCAGCCAAGACTCGACTAGCGGGGAGACCCAGTACTTC; CDR3aa: CASSQDSTSGETQYF
j_gene: TRBJ2-7; d_gene: NA; abundance: NA; v_gene: TRBV11-1; CDR3nt: TGTGCCAGCAGCCCCTTGTTGTCGGGGGCCTACGAGCAGTACTTC; CDR3aa: CASSPLLSGAYEQYF
j_gene: TRBJ2-7; d_gene: TRBD1; abundance: NA; v_gene: TRBV5-8; CDR3nt: TGTGCCAGCAGCTCGAACACACTTGTGGGACAGGGTTCCTACGAGCAGTACTTC; CDR3aa: CASSSNTLVGQGSYEQYF
j_gene: TRBJ1-1; d_gene: NA; abundance: once; v_gene: TRBV19; CDR3nt: TGTGCCAGTAGTGAGGCGTACACTGAAGCTTTCTTT; CDR3aa: CASSEAYTEAFF
j_gene: TRBJ2-7; d_gene: NA; abundance: NA; v_gene: TRBV6-5; CDR3nt: TGTGCCAGCAACCCTAGCGAAACTTCCTACGAGCAGTACTTC; CDR3aa: CASNPSETSYEQYF
j_gene: TRBJ2-5; d_gene: NA; abundance: NA; v_gene: TRBV7-9; CDR3nt: TGTGCCAGCAGCGCACAGGGCTCACTCTCTTCTGCGACCCAGTACTTC; CDR3aa: CASSAQGSLSSATQYF
j_gene: TRBJ1-1; d_gene: NA; abundance: once; v_gene: TRBV6-5; CDR3nt: TGTGCCAGCAGTTACTCTGGGCAGATCACTGAAGCTTTCTTT; CDR3aa: CASSYSGQITEAFF
j_gene: TRBJ2-3; d_gene: TRBD1; abundance: NA; v_gene: TRBV2; CDR3nt: TGTGCCAGCAGCACGGGACAGACAGATACGCAGTATTTT; CDR3aa: CASSTGQTDTQYF
j_gene: TRBJ1-2; d_gene: TRBD1; abundance: once; v_gene: TRBV3-1/TRBV3-2; CDR3nt: TGTGCCAGCAGCTTCCTTCTGACGGGACAGGGTTCAGGCGGAGTAGGTGGCTACACCTTC; CDR3aa: CASSFLLTGQGSGGVGGYTF
j_gene: TRBJ2-4; d_gene: TRBD1; abundance: few; v_gene: TRBV5-1; CDR3nt: TGCGCCAGCAGCCCTAAGACAGGGCCACTAGCCAAAAACATTCAGTACTTC; CDR3aa: CASSPKTGPLAKNIQYF
j_gene: TRBJ1-1; d_gene: TRBD1; abundance: NA; v_gene: TRBV5-1; CDR3nt: TGCGCCAGCAGCTTGGAGCAGGGGGCGCAAGCTTTCTTT; CDR3aa: CASSLEQGAQAFF
j_gene: TRBJ2-1; d_gene: NA; abundance: NA; v_gene: TRBV5-1; CDR3nt: TGCGCCAGCAGCTTGAGCGGGGGACAGGGAACGGTTATTGGCTACAATGAGCAGTTCTTC; CDR3aa: CASSLSGGQGTVIGYNEQFF